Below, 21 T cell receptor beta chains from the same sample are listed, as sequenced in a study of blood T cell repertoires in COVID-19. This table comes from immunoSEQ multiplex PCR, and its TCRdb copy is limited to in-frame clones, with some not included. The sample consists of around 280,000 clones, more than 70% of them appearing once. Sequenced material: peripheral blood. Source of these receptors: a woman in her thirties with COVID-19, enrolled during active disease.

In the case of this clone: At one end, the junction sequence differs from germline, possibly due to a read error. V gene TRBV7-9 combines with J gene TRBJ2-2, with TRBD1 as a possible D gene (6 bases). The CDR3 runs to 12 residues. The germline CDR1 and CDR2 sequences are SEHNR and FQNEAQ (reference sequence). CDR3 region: CVSSPGGRELFF. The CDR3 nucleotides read TGTGTCAGCAGCCCTGGGGGCAGAGAGCTGTTTTTT. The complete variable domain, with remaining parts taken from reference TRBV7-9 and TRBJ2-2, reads DTGVSQNPRHKITKRGQNVTFRCDPISEHNRLYWYRQTLGQGPEFLTYFQNEAQLEKSRLLSDRFSAERPKGSFSTLEIQRTEQGDSAMYLCVSSPGGRELFFGEGSRLTVL.

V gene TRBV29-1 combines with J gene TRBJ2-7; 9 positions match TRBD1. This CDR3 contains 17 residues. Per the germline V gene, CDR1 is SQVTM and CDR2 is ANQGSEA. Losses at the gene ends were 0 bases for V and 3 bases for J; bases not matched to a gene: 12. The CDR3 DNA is TGCAGCGTTGAAGATTCAAGGATGGGACAGGGAAGCTACGAGCAGTACTTC. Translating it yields CSVEDSRMGQGSYEQYF.

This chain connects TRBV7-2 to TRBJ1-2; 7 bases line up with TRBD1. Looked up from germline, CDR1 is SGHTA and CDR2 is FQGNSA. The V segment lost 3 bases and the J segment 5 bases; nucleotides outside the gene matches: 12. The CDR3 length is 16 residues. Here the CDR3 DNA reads TGTGCCAGCAGCTTCCGACAGGGAGCCGCCCTATATGGCTACACCTTC. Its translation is CASSFRQGAALYGYTF. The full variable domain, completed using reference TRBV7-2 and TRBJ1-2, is GAGVSQSPSNKVTEKGKDVELRCDPISGHTALYWYRQSLGQGLEFLIYFQGNSAPDKSGLPSDRFSAERTGGSVSTLTIQRTQQEDSAVYLCASSFRQGAALYGYTFGSGTRLTVV.

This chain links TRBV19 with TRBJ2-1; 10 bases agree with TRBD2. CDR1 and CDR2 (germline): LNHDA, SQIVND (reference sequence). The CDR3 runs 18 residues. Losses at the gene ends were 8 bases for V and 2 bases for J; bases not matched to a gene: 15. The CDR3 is CASRPSQTSGPTYNEQFF. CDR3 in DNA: TGTGCCAGTCGCCCGAGTCAGACTAGCGGGCCAACCTACAATGAGCAGTTCTTC.

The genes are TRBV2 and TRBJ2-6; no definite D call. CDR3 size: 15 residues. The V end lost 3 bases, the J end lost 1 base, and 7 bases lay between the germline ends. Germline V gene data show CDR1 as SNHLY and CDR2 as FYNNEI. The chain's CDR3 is CASSDGVSGANVLTF. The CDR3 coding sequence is TGTGCCAGCAGTGACGGAGTATCTGGGGCCAACGTCCTGACTTTC.

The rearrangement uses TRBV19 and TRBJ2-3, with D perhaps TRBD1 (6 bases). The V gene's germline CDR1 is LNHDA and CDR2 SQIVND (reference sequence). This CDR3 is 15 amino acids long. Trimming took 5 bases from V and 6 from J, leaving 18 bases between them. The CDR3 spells CASSYSRGTTDTQYF. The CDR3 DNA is TGTGCCAGTAGTTACTCTAGAGGGACAACCGATACGCAGTATTTT.

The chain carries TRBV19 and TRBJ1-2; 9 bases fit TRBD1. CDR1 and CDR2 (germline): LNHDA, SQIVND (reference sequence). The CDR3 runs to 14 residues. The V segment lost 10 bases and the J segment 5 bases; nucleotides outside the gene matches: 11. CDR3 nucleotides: TGTGCCACCGCTCCGGGACAGGGAGCGTATGGCTACACCTTC. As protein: CATAPGQGAYGYTF.

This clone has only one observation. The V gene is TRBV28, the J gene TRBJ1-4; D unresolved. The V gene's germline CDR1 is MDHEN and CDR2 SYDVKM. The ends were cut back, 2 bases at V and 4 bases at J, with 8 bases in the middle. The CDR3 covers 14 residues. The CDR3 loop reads CASSLPGINEKLFF. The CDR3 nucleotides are TGTGCCAGCAGTTTACCGGGGATTAATGAAAAACTGTTTTTT.

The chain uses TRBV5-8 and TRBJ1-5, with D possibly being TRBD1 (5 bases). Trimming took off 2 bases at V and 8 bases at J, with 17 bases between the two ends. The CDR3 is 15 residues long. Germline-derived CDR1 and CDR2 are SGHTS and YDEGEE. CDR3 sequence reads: CASSLIQVAAEPQHF. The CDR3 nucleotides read TGTGCCAGCAGCTTAATACAGGTGGCCGCGGAGCCCCAGCATTTT.

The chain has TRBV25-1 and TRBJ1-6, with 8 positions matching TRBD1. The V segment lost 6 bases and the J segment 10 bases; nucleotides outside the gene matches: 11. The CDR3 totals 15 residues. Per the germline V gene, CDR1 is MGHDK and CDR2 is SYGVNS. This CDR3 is CASRRADRVFSPLHF. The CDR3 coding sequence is TGTGCCAGCAGGAGGGCGGACAGGGTTTTCTCACCCCTCCACTTT.

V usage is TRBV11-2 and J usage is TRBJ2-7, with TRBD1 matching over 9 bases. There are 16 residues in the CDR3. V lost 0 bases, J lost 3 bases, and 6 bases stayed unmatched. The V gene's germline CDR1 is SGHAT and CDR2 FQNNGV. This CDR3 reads CASSLEMGQGYYEQYF. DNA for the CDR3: TGTGCCAGCAGCTTAGAAATGGGACAGGGATACTACGAGCAGTACTTC. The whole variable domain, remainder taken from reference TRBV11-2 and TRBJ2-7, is EAGVAQSPRYKIIEKRQSVAFWCNPISGHATLYWYQQILGQGPKLLIQFQNNGVVDDSQLPKDRFSAERLKGVDSTLKIQPAKLEDSAVYLCASSLEMGQGYYEQYFGPGTRLTVT.

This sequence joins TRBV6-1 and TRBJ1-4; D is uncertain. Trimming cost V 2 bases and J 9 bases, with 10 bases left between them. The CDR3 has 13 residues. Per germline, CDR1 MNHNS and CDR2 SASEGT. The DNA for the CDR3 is TGTGCCAGCAGTGAACCCCCTAGGAAAAAACTGTTTTTT. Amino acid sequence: CASSEPPRKKLFF.

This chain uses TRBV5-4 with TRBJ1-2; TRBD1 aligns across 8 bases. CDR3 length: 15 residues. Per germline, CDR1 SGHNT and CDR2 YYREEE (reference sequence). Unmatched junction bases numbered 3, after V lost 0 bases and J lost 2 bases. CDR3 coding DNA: TGTGCCAGCAGCTTGGTACAGGGGGAAAACTATGGCTACACCTTC. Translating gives CASSLVQGENYGYTF.

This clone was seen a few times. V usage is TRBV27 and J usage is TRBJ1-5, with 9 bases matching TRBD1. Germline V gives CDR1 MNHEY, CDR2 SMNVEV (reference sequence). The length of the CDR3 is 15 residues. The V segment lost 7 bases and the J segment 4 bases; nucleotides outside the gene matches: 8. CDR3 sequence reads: CASKELGTGNQPQHF. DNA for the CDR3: TGTGCCAGCAAAGAACTCGGGACAGGGAATCAGCCCCAGCATTTT.

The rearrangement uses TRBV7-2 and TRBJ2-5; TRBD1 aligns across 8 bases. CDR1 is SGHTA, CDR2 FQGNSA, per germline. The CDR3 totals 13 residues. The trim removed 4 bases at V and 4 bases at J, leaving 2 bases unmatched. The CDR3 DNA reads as TGTGCCAGCAGCTCAGACAGGGGAGAGACCCAGTACTTC. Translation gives CASSSDRGETQYF.

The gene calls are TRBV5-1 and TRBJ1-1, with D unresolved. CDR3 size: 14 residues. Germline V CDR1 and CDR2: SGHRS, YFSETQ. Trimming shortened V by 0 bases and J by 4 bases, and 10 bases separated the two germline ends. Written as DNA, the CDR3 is TGCGCCAGCAGCTTGGCCTCGGGAGTCACTGAAGCTTTCTTT. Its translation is CASSLASGVTEAFF.

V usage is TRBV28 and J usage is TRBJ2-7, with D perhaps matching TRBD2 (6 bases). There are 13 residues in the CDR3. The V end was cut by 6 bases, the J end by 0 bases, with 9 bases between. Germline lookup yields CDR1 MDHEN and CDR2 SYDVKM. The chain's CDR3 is CASRGTGSYEQYF. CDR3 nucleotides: TGTGCCAGCAGGGGGACTGGCTCCTACGAGCAGTACTTC.

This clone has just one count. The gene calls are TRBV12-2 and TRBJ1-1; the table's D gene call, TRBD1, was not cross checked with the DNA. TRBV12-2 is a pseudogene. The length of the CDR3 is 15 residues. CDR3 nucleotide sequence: TGTGCAAGTCGCTCTGGACAGGGGGCAGGGGCTGAAGCTTTCTTT. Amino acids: CASRSGQGAGAEAFF.

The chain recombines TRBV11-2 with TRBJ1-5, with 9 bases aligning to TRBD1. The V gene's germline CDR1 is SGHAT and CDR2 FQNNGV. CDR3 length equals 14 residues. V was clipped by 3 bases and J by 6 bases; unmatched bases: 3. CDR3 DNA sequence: TGTGCCAGCAGCTTCGGACAGGGGACTCAGCCCCAGCATTTT. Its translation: CASSFGQGTQPQHF.

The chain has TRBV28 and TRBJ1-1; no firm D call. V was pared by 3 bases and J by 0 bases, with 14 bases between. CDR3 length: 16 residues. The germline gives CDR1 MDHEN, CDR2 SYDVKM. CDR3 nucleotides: TGTGCCAGCAGTTTCCCAACACCGTCCCTGAACACTGAAGCTTTCTTT. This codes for CASSFPTPSLNTEAFF.

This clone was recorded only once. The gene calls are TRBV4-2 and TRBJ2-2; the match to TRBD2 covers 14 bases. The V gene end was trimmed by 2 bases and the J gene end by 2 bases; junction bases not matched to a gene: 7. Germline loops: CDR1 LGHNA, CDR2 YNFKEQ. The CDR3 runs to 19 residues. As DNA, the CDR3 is TGTGCCAGCAGCCAAATCGGGACTAGCGGGAGCCCTAACACCGGGGAGCTGTTTTTT. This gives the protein CASSQIGTSGSPNTGELFF.